This TCR beta chain was documented in a study of blood T cell repertoires in COVID-19. In the study's own analysis: Estimation of nucleated cell counts was performed using reference gene primer amplification. The protocol was immunoSEQ multiplex PCR, while the TCRdb copy is restricted to in-frame clones and leaves out a portion. V and J calls and clone size come straight from that table; D and trimming were deduced from the DNA. The table has 200,000 to 300,000 clones, almost 85% seen once; the top ten hold under 5%. This clone occurred many times. V was pared by 0 bases and J by 7 bases, with 13 bases between. The CDR3 has 14 residues. From germline, CDR1 is SGHRS and CDR2 YFSETQ.

Specimen: peripheral blood. The J gene is TRBJ1-2, the V gene TRBV5-1; TRBD1 might be the D (5 bases). The clonotype was recovered from a man in his fifties with acute or convalescent COVID-19. DNA of the CDR3: TGCGCCAGCAGCTTGGATAGGGGATCCGGTGGCTACACCTTC. This sequence encodes CASSLDRGSGGYTF.